Below, one T cell receptor beta chain is given with its context. Its antigen is not identified. The data originate from a study of T cells in Graves' hyperthyroidism and ophthalmopathy. Study-level findings and limits: The model forecast ophthalmopathy, anticipating it by a median 6.5 months before onset. The blood repertoire included most of the expanded thyroid clonotypes above 0.001.

For ophthalmopathy patients, the Clinical Activity Score was at least 3 and the NOSPECS grade at least 4; duration was under 3 months. With 1 base clipped from V and 2 bases from J, the junction kept 15 bases outside the gene matches. CDR3 length: 20 amino acids. Amplified TCR beta CDR3 regions derived from RNA transcripts. First-round RT-PCR of the TCR CDR3 relied on the HTBI primer set. TCRdb passed the multiplex PCR reads through MiXCR, listing each CDR3 protein once. The sample contains over 300,000 distinct CDR3 sequences, roughly 15% of which appear only once. Sequencing was done on a sample of blood. This clonotype originated in a woman aged 35 to 49 with Graves' ophthalmopathy. This chain links TRBV12-3 or TRBV12-4 with TRBJ2-2, with 8 bases that match TRBD2. As DNA, the CDR3 is TGTGCCAGCAGTTTAGATTGGGAAGCTAGCGGGCCCATCAACACCGGGGAGCTGTTTTTT. Protein sequence: CASSLDWEASGPINTGELFF.